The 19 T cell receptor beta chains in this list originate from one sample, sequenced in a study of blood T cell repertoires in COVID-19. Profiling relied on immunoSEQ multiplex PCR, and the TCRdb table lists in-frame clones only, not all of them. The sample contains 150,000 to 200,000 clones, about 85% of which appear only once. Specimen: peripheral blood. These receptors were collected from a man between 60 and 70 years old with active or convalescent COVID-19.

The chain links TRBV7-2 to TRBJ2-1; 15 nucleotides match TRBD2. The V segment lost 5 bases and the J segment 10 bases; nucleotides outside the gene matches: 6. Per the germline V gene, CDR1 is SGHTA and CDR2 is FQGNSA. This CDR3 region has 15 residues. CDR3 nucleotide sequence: TGTGCCAGCAGCCAGGGACTAGCGGGGGGCCGGGAGCAGTTCTTC. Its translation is CASSQGLAGGREQFF. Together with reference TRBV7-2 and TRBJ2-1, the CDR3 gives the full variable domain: GAGVSQSPSNKVTEKGKDVELRCDPISGHTALYWYRQSLGQGLEFLIYFQGNSAPDKSGLPSDRFSAERTGGSVSTLTIQRTQQEDSAVYLCASSQGLAGGREQFFGPGTRLTVL.

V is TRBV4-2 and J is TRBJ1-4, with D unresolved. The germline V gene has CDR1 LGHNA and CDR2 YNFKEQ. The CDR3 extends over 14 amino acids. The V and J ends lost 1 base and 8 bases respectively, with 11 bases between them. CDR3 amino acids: CASSQAPGGEKLFF. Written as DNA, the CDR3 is TGTGCCAGCAGCCAAGCCCCAGGAGGGGAAAAACTGTTTTTT.

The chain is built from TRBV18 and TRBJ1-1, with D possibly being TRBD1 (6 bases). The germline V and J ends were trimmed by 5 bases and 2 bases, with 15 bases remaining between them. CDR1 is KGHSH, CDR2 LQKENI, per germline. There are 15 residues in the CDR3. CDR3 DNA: TGTGCCAGCTCAGTAGGGGGAAGTCGAAACACTGAAGCTTTCTTT. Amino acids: CASSVGGSRNTEAFF.

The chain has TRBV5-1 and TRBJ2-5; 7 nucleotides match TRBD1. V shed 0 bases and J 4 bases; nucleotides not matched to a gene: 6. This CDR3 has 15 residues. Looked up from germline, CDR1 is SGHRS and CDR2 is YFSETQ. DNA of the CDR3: TGCGCCAGCAGCTTGGGGACAGGATCGGTAGAGACCCAGTACTTC. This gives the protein CASSLGTGSVETQYF.

CDR3 bases: TGTGCCAGCAGAACGGGACAGAGAGGGAGTTCACCCCTCCACTTT. Translating gives CASRTGQRGSSPLHF. The J gene is TRBJ1-6, the V gene TRBV6-6, with TRBD1 identical over 7 bases. Germline assignment: CDR1 MNHNY and CDR2 SVGAGI (reference sequence). J gave up 9 bases and V 6 bases, and 11 bases lay outside the gene matches. The CDR3 is 15 residues long.

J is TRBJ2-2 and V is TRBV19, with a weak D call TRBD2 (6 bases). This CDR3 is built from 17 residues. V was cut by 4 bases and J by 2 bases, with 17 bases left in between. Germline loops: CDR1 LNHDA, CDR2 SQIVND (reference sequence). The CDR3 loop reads CASSRGAGGANTGELFF. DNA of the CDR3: TGTGCCAGTAGTAGAGGCGCCGGGGGAGCCAACACCGGGGAGCTGTTTTTT.

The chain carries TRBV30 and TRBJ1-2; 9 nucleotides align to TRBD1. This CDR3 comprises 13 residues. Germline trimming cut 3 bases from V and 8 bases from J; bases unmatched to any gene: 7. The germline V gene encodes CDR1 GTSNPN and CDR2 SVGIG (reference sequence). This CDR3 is CAWRGQGFGGYTF. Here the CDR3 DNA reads TGTGCCTGGAGGGGACAGGGATTCGGGGGCTACACCTTC.

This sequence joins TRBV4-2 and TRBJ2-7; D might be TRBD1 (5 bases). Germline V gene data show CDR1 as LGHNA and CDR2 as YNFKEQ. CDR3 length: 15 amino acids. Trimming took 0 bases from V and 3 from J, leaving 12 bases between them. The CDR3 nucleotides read TGTGCCAGCAGCCAAGATTGGGGCGGAATCTACGAGCAGTACTTC. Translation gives CASSQDWGGIYEQYF.

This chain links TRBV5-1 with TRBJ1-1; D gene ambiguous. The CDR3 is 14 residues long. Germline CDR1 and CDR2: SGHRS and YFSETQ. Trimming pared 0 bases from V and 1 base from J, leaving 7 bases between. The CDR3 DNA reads TGCGCCAGCAGCTTGGACAGTTGGAACACTGAAGCTTTCTTT. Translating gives CASSLDSWNTEAFF.

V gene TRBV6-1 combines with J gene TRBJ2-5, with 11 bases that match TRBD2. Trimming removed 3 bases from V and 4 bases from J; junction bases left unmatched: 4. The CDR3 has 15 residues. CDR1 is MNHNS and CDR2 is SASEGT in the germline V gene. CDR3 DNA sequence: TGTGCCAGCAGTGATAGCGGGGGGGTAAGAGAGACCCAGTACTTC. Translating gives CASSDSGGVRETQYF.

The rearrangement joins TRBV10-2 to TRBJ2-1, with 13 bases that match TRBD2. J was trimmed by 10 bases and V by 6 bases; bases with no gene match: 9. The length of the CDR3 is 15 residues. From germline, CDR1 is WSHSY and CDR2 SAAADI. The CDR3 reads CASSRLAGGVNEQFF. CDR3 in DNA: TGCGCCAGCAGCAGACTAGCGGGGGGAGTAAACGAGCAGTTCTTC.

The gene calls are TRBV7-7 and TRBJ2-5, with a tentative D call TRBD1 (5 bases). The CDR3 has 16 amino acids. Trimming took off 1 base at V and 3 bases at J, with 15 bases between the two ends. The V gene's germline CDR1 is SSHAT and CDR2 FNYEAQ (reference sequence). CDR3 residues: CASSLGQSGWEETQYF. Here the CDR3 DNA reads TGTGCCAGCAGCTTAGGCCAGTCAGGGTGGGAAGAGACCCAGTACTTC. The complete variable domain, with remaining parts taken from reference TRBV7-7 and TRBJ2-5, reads GAGVSQSPRYKVTKRGQDVTLRCDPISSHATLYWYQQALGQGPEFLTYFNYEAQPDKSGLPSDRFSAERPEGSISTLTIQRTEQRDSAMYRCASSLGQSGWEETQYFGPGTRLLVL.

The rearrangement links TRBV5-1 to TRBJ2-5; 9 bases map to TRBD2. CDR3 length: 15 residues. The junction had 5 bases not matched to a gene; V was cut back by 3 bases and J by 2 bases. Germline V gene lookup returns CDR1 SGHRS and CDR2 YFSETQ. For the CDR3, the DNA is TGCGCCAGCAGCTCTAGCGGGGAGCCACAAGAGACCCAGTACTTC. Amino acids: CASSSSGEPQETQYF.

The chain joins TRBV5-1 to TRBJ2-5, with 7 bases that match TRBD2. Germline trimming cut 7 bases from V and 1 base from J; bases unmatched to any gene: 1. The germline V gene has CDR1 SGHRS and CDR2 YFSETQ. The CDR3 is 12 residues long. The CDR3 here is CASGGGQETQYF. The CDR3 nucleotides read TGCGCCAGCGGGGGGGGCCAAGAGACCCAGTACTTC.

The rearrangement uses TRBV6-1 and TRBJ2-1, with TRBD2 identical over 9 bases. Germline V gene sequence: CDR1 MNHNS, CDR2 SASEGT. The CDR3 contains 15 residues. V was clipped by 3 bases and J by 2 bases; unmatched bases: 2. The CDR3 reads CASSESGGPYNEQFF. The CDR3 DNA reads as TGTGCCAGCAGTGAGAGCGGGGGGCCCTACAATGAGCAGTTCTTC.

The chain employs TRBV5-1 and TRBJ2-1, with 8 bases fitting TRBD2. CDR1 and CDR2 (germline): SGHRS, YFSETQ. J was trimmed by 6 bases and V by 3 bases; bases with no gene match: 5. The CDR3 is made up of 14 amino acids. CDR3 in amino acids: CASSSGTSPNEQFF. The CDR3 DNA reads TGCGCCAGCAGCTCCGGGACTAGTCCCAATGAGCAGTTCTTC.

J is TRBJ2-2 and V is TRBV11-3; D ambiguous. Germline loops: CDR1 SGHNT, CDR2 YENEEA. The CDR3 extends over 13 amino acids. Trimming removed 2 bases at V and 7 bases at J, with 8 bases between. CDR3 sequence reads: CASSLKFGGELFF. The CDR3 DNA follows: TGTGCCAGCAGCTTAAAATTCGGCGGGGAGCTGTTTTTT.

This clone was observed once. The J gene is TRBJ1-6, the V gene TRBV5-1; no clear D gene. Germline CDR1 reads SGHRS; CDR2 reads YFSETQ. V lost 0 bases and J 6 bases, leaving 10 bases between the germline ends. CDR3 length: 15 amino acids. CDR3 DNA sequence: TGCGCCAGCAGCTTGGGATCAGATCTTAATTCACCCCTCCACTTT. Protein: CASSLGSDLNSPLHF. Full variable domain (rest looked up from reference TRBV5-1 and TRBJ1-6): KAGVTQTPRYLIKTRGQQVTLSCSPISGHRSVSWYQQTPGQGLQFLFEYFSETQRNKGNFPGRFSGRQFSNSRSEMNVSTLELGDSALYLCASSLGSDLNSPLHFGNGTRLTVT.

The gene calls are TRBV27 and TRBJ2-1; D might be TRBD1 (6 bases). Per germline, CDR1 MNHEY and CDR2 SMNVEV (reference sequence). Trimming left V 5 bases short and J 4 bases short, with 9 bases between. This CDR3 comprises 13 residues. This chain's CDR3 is CASSQQGYNEQFF. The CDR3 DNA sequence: TGTGCCAGCAGTCAACAGGGATACAATGAGCAGTTCTTC.